The clone carrying this T cell receptor (beta chain) has just a few counts. Its specificity is not known. Every bit of the isolated RNA underwent reverse transcription, so sequencing read expressed TCRB transcripts. Reads from naive, central memory and regulatory T cell samples averaged approximately 3.4 million. The repertoire was sequenced with immunoSEQ multiplex PCR; TCRdb's copy has only in-frame clones and lacks some. Of 130,000 to 150,000 clones in the sample, roughly 53% were seen once. These data originate in a study of beta chain features in type 1 diabetes. About the research overall: Over all samples combined, some 110 million sorted cells were examined. The study's findings and limits: Type 1 diabetes patients had fewer VDJ junction insertions and more deletions. Healthy donors had naive, central memory and Treg TCRB repertoires that appeared less similar than those seen among patients.

Germline V CDR1 and CDR2: SQVTM, ANQGSEA. V dropped 1 base and J dropped 5; count of bases not matched to a gene: 8. This CDR3 comprises 15 residues. The specimen was Tregs from blood. This clonotype was sampled from a man aged 18 to 30 in good health. This chain joins TRBV29-1 and TRBJ2-3; TRBD1 matches 8 bases. In DNA form, the CDR3 reads TGCAGCGTTGAAGTTGGCAGGGGGCCACAAGATACGCAGTATTTT. It translates to CSVEVGRGPQDTQYF.